This TCR beta chain emerged from a study of CD8 T cells in ankylosing spondylitis. Trimming stripped 5 bases from V and 5 bases from J, with 14 bases between. The CDR3 has 14 amino acids. The germline V gene encodes CDR1 LNHDA and CDR2 SQIVND (reference sequence). TCRdb independently ran MiXCR on the 5' RACE reads; one entry per CDR3 protein. The table shows roughly 220,000 distinct CDR3 sequences, with 10% occurring only once. This clonotype was found many times. The sequence derives from a male donor with ankylosing spondylitis or in good health (not recorded which). Sequenced material: blood, either unsorted or a sorted T cell fraction (not recorded which). This chain uses TRBV19 with TRBJ2-3, with D tentatively TRBD1 (6 bases). CDR3 in amino acids: CASSSGGPLDTQYF. In nucleotides, the CDR3 is TGTGCCAGTAGTTCTGGGGGCCCTCTAGATACGCAGTATTTT.